These T cell receptor beta chains were read from a single sample in a study of shared clonotypes between healthy human individuals. The table came from immunoSEQ multiplex PCR; TCRdb's copy has only in-frame clones and leaves some out. The data contain millions of clones, over 85% of them seen just once; the ten biggest clones take up under 0.15%. Sample: naive CD4+ T cells sorted from blood. The receptors stem from a young man in good health. Both conserved end residues are part of each CDR3. Fields, in order: V gene, D gene, J gene, clone size, CDR3 protein, CDR3 DNA. D genes are given only for firm matches. Size is stated for part of the rows, as once, few or many counts, or as a class when the clone is expanded.

>TRBV12-5|TRBD1|TRBJ2-5|once
CASGEQGPVGVTQYF
TGTGCTAGTGGTGAACAGGGGCCCGTCGGGGTGACCCAGTACTTC
>TRBV5-1|NA|TRBJ2-3|NA
CASSLEGEMSTDTQYF
TGCGCCAGCAGCTTGGAGGGGGAGATGAGCACAGATACGCAGTATTTT
>TRBV5-1|NA|TRBJ1-5|NA
CASSFTYNGGYQPQHF
TGCGCCAGCAGCTTTACTTACAACGGGGGGTATCAGCCCCAGCATTTT
>TRBV5-1|NA|TRBJ2-1|NA
CASSLGQGNSNEQFF
TGCGCCAGCAGCTTGGGCCAGGGGAATAGCAATGAGCAGTTCTTC
>TRBV15|TRBD1|TRBJ1-5|NA
CATSRETGLKPQHF
TGTGCCACCAGCAGGGAGACAGGGCTGAAGCCCCAGCATTTT
>TRBV5-1|NA|TRBJ2-5|NA
CASSGGQETQYF
TGCGCCAGCAGCGGGGGTCAAGAGACCCAGTACTTC
>TRBV30|NA|TRBJ1-2|NA
CAWSKGPFYGYTF
TGTGCCTGGAGTAAGGGGCCATTCTATGGCTACACCTTC
>TRBV6-6|TRBD1|TRBJ2-7|NA
CASQGQLTSYEQYF
TGTGCCAGCCAGGGACAGCTAACCTCCTACGAGCAGTACTTC
>TRBV2|TRBD2|TRBJ2-5|NA
CASSERGTSGETQYF
TGTGCCAGCAGTGAACGGGGGACTAGTGGAGAGACCCAGTACTTC
>TRBV11-3|NA|TRBJ2-1|NA
CASSTKDWNEQFF
TGTGCCAGCAGCACCAAGGATTGGAATGAGCAGTTCTTC
>TRBV2|NA|TRBJ1-1|NA
CASSARNTEAFF
TGTGCCAGCAGTGCGCGGAACACTGAAGCTTTCTTT